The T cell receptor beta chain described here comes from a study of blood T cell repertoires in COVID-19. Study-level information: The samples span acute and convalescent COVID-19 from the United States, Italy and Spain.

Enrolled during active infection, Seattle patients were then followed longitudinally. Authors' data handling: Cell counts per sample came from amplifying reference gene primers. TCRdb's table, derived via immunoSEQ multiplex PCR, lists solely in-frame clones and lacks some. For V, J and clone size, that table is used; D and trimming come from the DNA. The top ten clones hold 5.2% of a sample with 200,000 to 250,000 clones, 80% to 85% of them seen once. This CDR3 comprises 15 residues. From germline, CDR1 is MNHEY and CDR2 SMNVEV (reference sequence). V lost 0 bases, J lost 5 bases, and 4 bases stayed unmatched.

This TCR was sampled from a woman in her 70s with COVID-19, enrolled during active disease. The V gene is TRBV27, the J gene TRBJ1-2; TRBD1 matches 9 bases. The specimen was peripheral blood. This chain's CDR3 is CASSLSQGAKYGYTF. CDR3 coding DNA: TGTGCCAGCAGTTTATCACAGGGGGCAAAGTATGGCTACACCTTC.